This passage covers 22 T cell receptor beta chains from one sample sequenced in a study of Graves' ophthalmopathy and Graves' hyperthyroidism. TCR beta CDR3 regions were amplified from RNA transcripts. HTBI-primed RT-PCR formed the first round, and a multiplex PCR formed the second. TCRdb re-called the multiplex PCR reads through MiXCR, storing one row per CDR3 protein. The sample comprises tens of thousands of distinct CDR3 sequences, more than 45% of which are singletons, and around 18% rests with the top ten. The sample taken for sequencing was peripheral blood. The source is an adult man with Graves' ophthalmopathy.

This clonotype showed up many times. The junction departs from the called germline gene at one end, perhaps through a read error. The chain links TRBV2 to TRBJ2-5; D is perhaps TRBD2 (5 bases). The CDR3 length is 13 residues. Germline assignment: CDR1 SNHLY and CDR2 FYNNEI. CDR3 in DNA: TGTGCCAGCAGTGAAAATTTGGGAGTCTATGAGGTCTTC. Its protein product is CASSENLGVYEVF.

The rearrangement uses TRBV10-1 and TRBJ2-7; D may match TRBD1 or TRBD2 (5 bases each). This CDR3 is built from 15 residues. CDR1 and CDR2 from the germline V gene are WNHNN and SYGVQD (reference sequence). V lost 0 bases to trimming and J lost 0 bases, with 9 bases between them. The CDR3 DNA follows: TGCGCCAGCAGTGAGTCTTGGGGGAGCTCCTACGAGCAGTACTTC. This encodes CASSESWGSSYEQYF.

Turning to this clonotype: One end of the junction fails to match germline, which may point to a read error. The chain has TRBV7-9 and TRBJ2-6; D possibly corresponds to TRBD2 (6 bases). The germline V gene encodes CDR1 SEHNR and CDR2 FQNEAQ (reference sequence). This CDR3 contains 13 residues. The CDR3 is CASSSGLRGTEAF. The CDR3, as DNA: TGTGCCAGCAGCTCGGGACTGAGAGGGACTGAAGCTTTC. Combining the CDR3 with reference TRBV7-9 and TRBJ2-6 gives the whole variable domain DTGVSQNPRHKITKRGQNVTFRCDPISEHNRLYWYRQTLGQGPEFLTYFQNEAQLEKSRLLSDRFSAERPKGSFSTLEIQRTEQGDSAMYLCASSSGLRGTEAFGAGSRLTVL.

This rearrangement joins TRBV24-1 to TRBJ2-1, with TRBD2 identical over 8 bases. Germline assignment: CDR1 KGHDR and CDR2 SFDVKD. V trimming: 4 bases; J trimming: 11 bases; junction bases outside the gene matches: 12. The CDR3 sequence is 15 residues long. CDR3 amino acids: CATSESGGPGDKQFF. CDR3 nucleotides: TGTGCCACCAGTGAATCGGGGGGGCCCGGGGATAAGCAGTTCTTC.

This clonotype was counted at least ten times. V gene TRBV6-6 combines with J gene TRBJ1-3; TRBD1 matches at 12 bases. The CDR3 sequence is 16 residues long. The V and J ends lost 5 bases and 2 bases, in that order; junction bases with no gene match: 4. Per germline, CDR1 MNHNY and CDR2 SVGAGI (reference sequence). The CDR3 protein is CASSPGQGAAGNTIYF. For the CDR3, the DNA is TGTGCCAGCAGTCCGGGACAGGGGGCTGCTGGAAACACCATATATTTT.

This clonotype was detected many times. The rearrangement links TRBV27 to TRBJ1-2; D uncertain. Per germline, CDR1 MNHEY and CDR2 SMNVEV (reference sequence). The CDR3 is made up of 13 amino acids. V was cut by 2 bases and J by 2 bases, with 6 bases left in between. The CDR3 DNA sequence: TGTGCCAGCAGTTTAAGGGAGAACTATGGCTACACCTTC. Translating gives CASSLRENYGYTF.

The chain is built from TRBV20-1 and TRBJ1-2; D remains ambiguous. Trimming took 5 bases from V and 4 from J, leaving 14 bases between them. CDR3 size: 13 residues. Germline loops: CDR1 DFQATT, CDR2 SNEGSKA (reference sequence). CDR3 nucleotide sequence: TGCAGTGCTGGTCCCCTCCGGGGCTATGGCTACACCTTC. It codes for CSAGPLRGYGYTF.

This clonotype came up many times. The J gene is TRBJ1-1, the V gene TRBV6-2 or TRBV6-3; D remains ambiguous. V dropped 9 bases and J dropped 4 bases, with 6 bases sitting between them. Germline V CDR1 and CDR2: MNHEY, SVGEGT. CDR3 length: 10 amino acids. The CDR3 here is CASRGTEAFF. The CDR3, as DNA: TGTGCCAGTCGGGGCACTGAAGCTTTCTTT.

This sequence joins TRBV4-1 and TRBJ2-7, with a weak D call TRBD1 (6 bases). V dropped 4 bases and J dropped 2 bases, with 15 bases sitting between them. The CDR3 covers 15 residues. Germline assignment: CDR1 MGHRA and CDR2 YSYEKL. CDR3 sequence (DNA): TGCGCCAGCAGCCCTCAATTTACAGGGCCCTACGAGCAGTACTTC. This codes for CASSPQFTGPYEQYF.

This clonotype was seen a handful of times. The chain has TRBV9 and TRBJ2-7, with 8 nucleotides matching TRBD1. Losses at the gene ends were 2 bases for V and 3 bases for J; bases not matched to a gene: 10. CDR3 size: 16 residues. The germline V gene encodes CDR1 SGDLS and CDR2 YYNGEE. Here the CDR3 DNA reads TGTGCCAGCAGCGTTGCCCCGGGACAGGAACTCTACGAGCAGTACTTC. Encoded protein: CASSVAPGQELYEQYF.

In its sample, this clonotype was seen many times. CDR3 bases: TGTGCCAGCAGACAGGACAGGGGTAGTAGCACAGATACGCAGTATTTT. Protein: CASRQDRGSSTDTQYF. V gene TRBV6-5 combines with J gene TRBJ2-3; 9 bases fit TRBD1. CDR1 is MNHEY, CDR2 SVGAGI, per germline. There are 16 residues in the CDR3. Trimming took 6 bases from V and 0 from J; bases not matched to a gene: 7.

This clonotype occurred many times. The J gene is TRBJ1-1, the V gene TRBV12-3 or TRBV12-4; 7 bases fit TRBD1. The trim removed 5 bases at V and 5 bases at J, leaving 8 bases unmatched. This CDR3 region has 14 residues. The CDR3 coding sequence is TGTGCCAGCAGTCCAAGGGTGACAGGGACTGAAGCTTTCTTT. It yields the protein CASSPRVTGTEAFF.

CDR3: CASSKTGPYTDTQYF. The CDR3 nucleotides are TGTGCCAGCAGTAAAACCGGGCCCTACACAGATACGCAGTATTTT. This chain joins TRBV2 and TRBJ2-3; no clear D. CDR1 and CDR2 (germline): SNHLY, FYNNEI. The V end lost 5 bases, the J end lost 2 bases, and 14 bases lay between the germline ends. The CDR3 is 15 amino acids.

Turning to this clonotype: A junction boundary mismatches the germline segment, possibly from a read error. The J gene is TRBJ2-3, the V gene TRBV7-9; TRBD1 might be the D (8 bases). The CDR3 runs 15 residues. Per germline, CDR1 SEHNR and CDR2 FQNEAQ (reference sequence). The CDR3 DNA reads TGTGCCAGCAGCCCCTACAGGGGGGGCACAGATACGCAATATTTT. This sequence encodes CASSPYRGGTDTQYF.

Comments on this clonotype: One end of the junction is discordant with germline, which a read error may explain. The chain carries TRBV15 and TRBJ1-6, with D uncertain. The CDR3 runs 16 residues. Germline values: CDR1 LNHNV, CDR2 YYDKDF (reference sequence). The CDR3 sequence is CATSRDWSSYNSPPHF. DNA of the CDR3: TGTGCCACCAGCAGAGATTGGAGCTCCTATAATTCACCCCCCCACTTT.

The chain links TRBV2 to TRBJ1-1; no firm D call. This CDR3 has 14 residues. Germline V CDR1 and CDR2: SNHLY, FYNNEI. Between the trimmed V and J ends, which lost 6 bases and 0 bases, there was a span of 11 bases. The CDR3 loop is CASSEAIMNTEAFF. As DNA, the CDR3 is TGTGCCAGCAGCGAGGCCATTATGAACACTGAAGCTTTCTTT.

About this clonotype: An end of the junction does not agree with germline; a read error may underlie this. This chain links TRBV29-1 with TRBJ2-3; the match to TRBD1 covers 7 bases. Germline assignment: CDR1 SQVTM and CDR2 ANQGSEA. CDR3 length: 13 amino acids. The CDR3 DNA follows: TGCAGCGTCAGGGGGTCTGGCACAGATATGCAGTATTTT. It encodes CSVRGSGTDMQYF.

The chain uses TRBV6-5 and TRBJ2-6; weak D call: TRBD2 (6 bases). The CDR3 contains 16 residues. CDR1 MNHEY and CDR2 SVGAGI come from the germline V gene. V was trimmed by 4 bases and J by 4 bases, leaving 14 bases between them. The CDR3 DNA sequence: TGTGCCAGCAGTTTTCAGGGAGGCACCGGGGCCAACGTCCTGACTTTC. This gives the protein CASSFQGGTGANVLTF.

The J gene is TRBJ1-3, the V gene TRBV7-2, with D hard to call. Trimming took 5 bases from V and 2 from J, leaving 13 bases between them. This CDR3 has 15 amino acids. Germline lookup yields CDR1 SGHTA and CDR2 FQGNSA. CDR3 region: CASSARSGPGNTIYF. The CDR3 region has the DNA TGTGCCAGCAGCGCAAGAAGTGGGCCTGGAAACACCATATATTTT.

This clonotype was seen repeatedly, ten times or more. The rearrangement joins TRBV5-4 to TRBJ1-1; D not certain. Trimming stripped 4 bases from V and 1 base from J, with 8 bases between. Germline V gene data show CDR1 as SGHNT and CDR2 as YYREEE (reference sequence). The CDR3 spans 13 residues. CDR3 loop: CASSLDQNTEAFF. The CDR3 DNA follows: TGTGCCAGCAGCCTTGACCAGAACACTGAAGCTTTCTTT. Looking up the rest from reference TRBV5-4 and TRBJ1-1 gives the full variable domain: ETGVTQSPTHLIKTRGQQVTLRCSSQSGHNTVSWYQQALGQGPQFIFQYYREEENGRGNFPPRFSGLQFPNYSSELNVNALELDDSALYLCASSLDQNTEAFFGQGTRLTVV.

This clonotype came up many times. V and J are TRBV10-3 and TRBJ2-5; 10 bases line up with TRBD2. The germline V gene encodes CDR1 ENHRY and CDR2 SYGVKD. The CDR3 consists of 14 residues. Trimming at V came to 6 bases and at J to 5 bases, leaving 6 bases not matched to a gene. In DNA, the CDR3 is TGTGCCATCAGGCCAGCGGGAGGGGACGAGACCCAGTACTTC. Protein: CAIRPAGGDETQYF.

The chain links TRBV7-8 to TRBJ2-3; TRBD2 matches 9 bases. V lost 4 bases to trimming and J lost 1 base; unmatched junction nucleotides: 18. The V gene's germline CDR1 is SGHVS and CDR2 FQNEAQ. This CDR3 is 20 amino acids long. CDR3 DNA: TGTGCCAGCAGCTCCATGAGGCTAGCGGGGCCCCCGGAGGGCACAGATACGCAGTATTTT. This sequence encodes CASSSMRLAGPPEGTDTQYF. Variable domain in full (rest from reference TRBV7-8 and TRBJ2-3): GAGVSQSPRYKVAKRGQDVALRCDPISGHVSLFWYQQALGQGPEFLTYFQNEAQLDKSGLPSDRFFAERPEGSVSTLKIQRTQQEDSAVYLCASSSMRLAGPPEGTDTQYFGPGTRLTVL.